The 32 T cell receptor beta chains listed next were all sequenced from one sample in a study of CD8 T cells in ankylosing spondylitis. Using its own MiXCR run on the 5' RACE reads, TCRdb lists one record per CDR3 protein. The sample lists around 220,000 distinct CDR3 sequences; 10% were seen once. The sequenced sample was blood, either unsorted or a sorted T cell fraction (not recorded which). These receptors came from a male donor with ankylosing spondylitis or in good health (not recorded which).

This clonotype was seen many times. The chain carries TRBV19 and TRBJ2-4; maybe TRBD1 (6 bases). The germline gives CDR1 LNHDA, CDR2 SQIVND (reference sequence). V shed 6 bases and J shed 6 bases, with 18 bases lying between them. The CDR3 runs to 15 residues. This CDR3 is CASRPGQGERNIQYF. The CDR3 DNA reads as TGTGCCAGTAGACCGGGACAAGGGGAGAGAAACATTCAGTACTTC. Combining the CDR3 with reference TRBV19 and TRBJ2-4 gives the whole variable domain DGGITQSPKYLFRKEGQNVTLSCEQNLNHDAMYWYRQDPGQGLRLIYYSQIVNDFQKGDIAEGYSVSREKKESFPLTVTSAQKNPTAFYLCASRPGQGERNIQYFGAGTRLSVL.

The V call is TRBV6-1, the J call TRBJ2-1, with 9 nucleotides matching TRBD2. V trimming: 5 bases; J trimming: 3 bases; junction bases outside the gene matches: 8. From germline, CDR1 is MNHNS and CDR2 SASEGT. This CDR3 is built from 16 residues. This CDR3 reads CASSLLAGAVYNEQFF. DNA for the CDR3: TGTGCCAGCAGTCTATTAGCGGGGGCCGTCTACAATGAGCAGTTCTTC.

The CDR3 is CASSLGGDSSYNEQFF. In DNA, the CDR3 is TGTGCCAGCAGCTTAGGAGGGGACAGCTCCTACAATGAGCAGTTCTTC. The J gene is TRBJ2-1, the V gene TRBV7-3, with TRBD1 as a possible D gene (7 bases). V was cut by 2 bases and J by 0 bases, with 11 bases left in between. Germline CDR1 reads SGHTA; CDR2 reads FQGTGA. This CDR3 is 16 amino acids long.

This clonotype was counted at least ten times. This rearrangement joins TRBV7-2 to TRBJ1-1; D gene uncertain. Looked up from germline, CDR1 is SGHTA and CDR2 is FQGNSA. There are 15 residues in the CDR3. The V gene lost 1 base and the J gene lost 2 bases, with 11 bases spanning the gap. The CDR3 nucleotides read TGTGCCAGCAGCTTAGACATTGGCGGAAACACTGAAGCTTTCTTT. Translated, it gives CASSLDIGGNTEAFF.

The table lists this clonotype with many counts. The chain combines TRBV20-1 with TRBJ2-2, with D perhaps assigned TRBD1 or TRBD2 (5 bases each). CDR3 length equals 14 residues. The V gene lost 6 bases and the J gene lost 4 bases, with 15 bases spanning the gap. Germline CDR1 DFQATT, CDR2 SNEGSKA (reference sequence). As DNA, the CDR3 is TGCAGTGCCCCCGTTGAGGGGCGCACCGGGGAGCTGTTTTTT. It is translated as CSAPVEGRTGELFF.

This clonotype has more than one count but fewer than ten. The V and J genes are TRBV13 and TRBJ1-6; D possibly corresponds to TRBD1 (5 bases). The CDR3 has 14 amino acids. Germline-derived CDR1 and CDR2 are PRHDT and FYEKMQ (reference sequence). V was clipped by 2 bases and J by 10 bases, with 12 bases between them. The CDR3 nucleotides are TGTGCCAGCAGCTTAAGAGGGGACGGGTCACCCCTCCACTTT. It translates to CASSLRGDGSPLHF.

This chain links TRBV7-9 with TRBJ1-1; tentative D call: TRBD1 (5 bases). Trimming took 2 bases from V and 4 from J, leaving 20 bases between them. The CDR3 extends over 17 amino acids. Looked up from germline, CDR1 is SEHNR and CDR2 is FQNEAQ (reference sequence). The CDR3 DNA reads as TGTGCCAGCAGCTTATCAATTTACTATGACGGGGGCACTGAAGCTTTCTTT. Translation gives CASSLSIYYDGGTEAFF. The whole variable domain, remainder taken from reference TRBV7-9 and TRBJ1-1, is DTGVSQNPRHKITKRGQNVTFRCDPISEHNRLYWYRQTLGQGPEFLTYFQNEAQLEKSRLLSDRFSAERPKGSFSTLEIQRTEQGDSAMYLCASSLSIYYDGGTEAFFGQGTRLTVV.

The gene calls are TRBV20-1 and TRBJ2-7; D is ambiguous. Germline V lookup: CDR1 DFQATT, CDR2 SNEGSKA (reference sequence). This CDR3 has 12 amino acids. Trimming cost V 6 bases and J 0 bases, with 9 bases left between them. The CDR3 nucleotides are TGCAGTGCCTCAGTGCCCTCCTACGAGCAGTACTTC. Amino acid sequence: CSASVPSYEQYF.

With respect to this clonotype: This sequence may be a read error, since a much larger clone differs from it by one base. CDR3 coding DNA: TGTGCCACCAAGGTAGTTCTCAACCCTATCGCTGAAGCTTTCTTT. Protein product: CATKVVLNPIAEAFF. The rearrangement links TRBV15 to TRBJ1-1; no definite D call. The V end lost 7 bases, the J end lost 6 bases, and 21 bases lay between the germline ends. This CDR3 has 15 amino acids. The germline gives CDR1 LNHNV, CDR2 YYDKDF (reference sequence).

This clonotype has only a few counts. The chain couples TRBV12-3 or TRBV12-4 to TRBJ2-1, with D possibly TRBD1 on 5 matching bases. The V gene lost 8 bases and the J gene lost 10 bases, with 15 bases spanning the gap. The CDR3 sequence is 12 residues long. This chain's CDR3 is CASGAQGPEQFF. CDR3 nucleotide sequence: TGTGCCAGCGGGGCGCAGGGCCCCGAGCAGTTCTTC.

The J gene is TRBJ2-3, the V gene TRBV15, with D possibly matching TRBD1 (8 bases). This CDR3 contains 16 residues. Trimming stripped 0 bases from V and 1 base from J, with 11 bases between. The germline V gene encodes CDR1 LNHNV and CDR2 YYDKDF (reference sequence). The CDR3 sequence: CATSREQGGRTDTQYF. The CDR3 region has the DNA TGTGCCACCAGCAGAGAACAGGGGGGGCGCACAGATACGCAGTATTTT.

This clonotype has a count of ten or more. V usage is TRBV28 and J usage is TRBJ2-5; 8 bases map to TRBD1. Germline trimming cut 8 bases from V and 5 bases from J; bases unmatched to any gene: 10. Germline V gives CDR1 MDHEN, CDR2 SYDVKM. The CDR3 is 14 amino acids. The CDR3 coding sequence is TGTGCCAGCGGATACGGACAGGGCCGGGAGACCCAGTACTTC. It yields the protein CASGYGQGRETQYF.

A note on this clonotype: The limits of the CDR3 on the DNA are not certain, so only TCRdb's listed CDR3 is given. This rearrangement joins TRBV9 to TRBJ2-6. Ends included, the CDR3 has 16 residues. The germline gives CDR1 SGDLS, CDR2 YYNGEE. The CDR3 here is CASSPRTVPGANVLTF.

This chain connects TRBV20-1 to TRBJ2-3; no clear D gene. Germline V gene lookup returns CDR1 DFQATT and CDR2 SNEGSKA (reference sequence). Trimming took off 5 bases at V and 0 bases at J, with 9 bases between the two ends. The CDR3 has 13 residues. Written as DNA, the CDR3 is TGCAGTGCTTTAGCACCGAGCACAGATACGCAGTATTTT. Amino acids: CSALAPSTDTQYF.

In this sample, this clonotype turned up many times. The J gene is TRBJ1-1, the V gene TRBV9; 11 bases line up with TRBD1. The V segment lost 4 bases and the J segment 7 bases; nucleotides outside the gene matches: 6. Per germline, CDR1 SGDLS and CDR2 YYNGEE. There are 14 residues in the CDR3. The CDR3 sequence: CASSTGQGAFEAFF. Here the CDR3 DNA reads TGTGCCAGCAGCACTGGACAGGGGGCGTTTGAAGCTTTCTTT. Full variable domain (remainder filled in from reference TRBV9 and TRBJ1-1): DSGVTQTPKHLITATGQRVTLRCSPRSGDLSVYWYQQSLDQGLQFLIQYYNGEERAKGNILERFSAQQFPDLHSELNLSSLELGDSALYFCASSTGQGAFEAFFGQGTRLTVV.

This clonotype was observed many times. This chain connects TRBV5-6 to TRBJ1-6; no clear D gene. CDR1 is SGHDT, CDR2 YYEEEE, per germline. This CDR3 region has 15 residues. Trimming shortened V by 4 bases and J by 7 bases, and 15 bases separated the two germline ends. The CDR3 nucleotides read TGTGCCAGCAGCGACTGGACTCAGGACAATTCACCCCTCCACTTT. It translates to CASSDWTQDNSPLHF. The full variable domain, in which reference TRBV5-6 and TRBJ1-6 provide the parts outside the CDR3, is DAGVTQSPTHLIKTRGQQVTLRCSPKSGHDTVSWYQQALGQGPQFIFQYYEEEERQRGNFPDRFSGHQFPNYSSELNVNALLLGDSALYLCASSDWTQDNSPLHFGNGTRLTVT.

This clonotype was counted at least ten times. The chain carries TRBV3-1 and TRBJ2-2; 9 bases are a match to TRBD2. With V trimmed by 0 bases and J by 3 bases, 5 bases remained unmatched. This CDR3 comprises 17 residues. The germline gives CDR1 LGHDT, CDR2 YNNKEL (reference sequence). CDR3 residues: CASSQDRLAADTGELFF. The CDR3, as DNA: TGTGCCAGCAGCCAAGATCGACTAGCGGCGGACACCGGGGAGCTGTTTTTT.

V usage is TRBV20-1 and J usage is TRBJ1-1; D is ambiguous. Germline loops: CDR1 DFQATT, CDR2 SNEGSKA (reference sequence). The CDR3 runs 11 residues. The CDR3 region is CIPRTGSEAFF. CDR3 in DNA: TGCATTCCTAGGACGGGGTCGGAAGCTTTCTTT.

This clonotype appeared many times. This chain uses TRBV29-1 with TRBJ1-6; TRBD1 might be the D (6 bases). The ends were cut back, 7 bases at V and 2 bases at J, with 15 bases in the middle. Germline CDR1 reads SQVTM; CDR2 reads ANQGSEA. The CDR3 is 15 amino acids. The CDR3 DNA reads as TGCAGCGCCAAATTGGGACAAACCTATAATTCACCCCTCCACTTT. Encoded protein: CSAKLGQTYNSPLHF.

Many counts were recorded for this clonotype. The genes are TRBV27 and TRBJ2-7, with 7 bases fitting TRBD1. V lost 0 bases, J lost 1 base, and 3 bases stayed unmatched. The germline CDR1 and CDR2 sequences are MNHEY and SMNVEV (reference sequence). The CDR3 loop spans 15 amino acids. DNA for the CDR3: TGTGCCAGCAGTTTATCAGGGGGCGCATCCTACGAGCAGTACTTC. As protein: CASSLSGGASYEQYF.

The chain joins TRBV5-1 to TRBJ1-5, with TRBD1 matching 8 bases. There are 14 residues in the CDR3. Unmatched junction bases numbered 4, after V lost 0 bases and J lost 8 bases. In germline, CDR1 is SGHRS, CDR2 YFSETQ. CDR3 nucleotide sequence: TGCGCCAGCAGCTTGGGACAGGGGCGAGAGCCCCAGCATTTT. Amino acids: CASSLGQGREPQHF.

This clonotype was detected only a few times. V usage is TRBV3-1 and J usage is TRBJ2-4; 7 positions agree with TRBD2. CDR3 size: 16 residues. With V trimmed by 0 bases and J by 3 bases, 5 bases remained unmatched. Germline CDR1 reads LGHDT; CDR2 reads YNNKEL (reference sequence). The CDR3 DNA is TGTGCCAGCAGCCAAGAAGGATGGGGGGGCAAAAACATTCAGTACTTC. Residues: CASSQEGWGGKNIQYF. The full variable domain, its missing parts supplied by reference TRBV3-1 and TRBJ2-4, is DTAVSQTPKYLVTQMGNDKSIKCEQNLGHDTMYWYKQDSKKFLKIMFSYNNKELIINETVPNRFSPKSPDKAHLNLHINSLELGDSAVYFCASSQEGWGGKNIQYFGAGTRLSVL.

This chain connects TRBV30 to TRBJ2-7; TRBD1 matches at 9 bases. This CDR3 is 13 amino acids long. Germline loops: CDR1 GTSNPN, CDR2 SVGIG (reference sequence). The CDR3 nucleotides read TGTGCTCAAGGACAGGGGAGCTCCTACGAGCAGTACTTC. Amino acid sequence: CAQGQGSSYEQYF. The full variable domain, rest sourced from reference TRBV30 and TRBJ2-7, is SQTIHQWPATLVQPVGSPLSLECTVEGTSNPNLYWYRQAAGRGLQLLFYSVGIGQISSEVPQNLSASRPQDRQFILSSKKLLLSDSGFYLCAQGQGSSYEQYFGPGTRLTVT.

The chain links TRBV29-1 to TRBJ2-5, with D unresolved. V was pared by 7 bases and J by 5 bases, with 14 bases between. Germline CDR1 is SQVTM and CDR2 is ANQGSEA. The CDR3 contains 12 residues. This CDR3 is CSEETDGETQYF. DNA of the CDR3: TGCAGCGAGGAGACGGACGGGGAGACCCAGTACTTC.

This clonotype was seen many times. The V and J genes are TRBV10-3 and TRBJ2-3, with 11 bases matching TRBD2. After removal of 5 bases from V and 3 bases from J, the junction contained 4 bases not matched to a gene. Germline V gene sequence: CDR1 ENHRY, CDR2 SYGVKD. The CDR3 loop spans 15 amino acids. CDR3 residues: CAISPTSGVTDTQYF. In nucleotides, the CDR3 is TGTGCCATCAGTCCGACTAGCGGGGTGACAGATACGCAGTATTTT.

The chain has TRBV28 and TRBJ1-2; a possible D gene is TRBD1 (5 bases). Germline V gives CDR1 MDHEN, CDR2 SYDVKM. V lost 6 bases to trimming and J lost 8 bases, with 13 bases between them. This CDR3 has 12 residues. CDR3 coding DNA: TGTGCCAGCAGCAGGGATGTGGGCGGCTACACCTTC. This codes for CASSRDVGGYTF.

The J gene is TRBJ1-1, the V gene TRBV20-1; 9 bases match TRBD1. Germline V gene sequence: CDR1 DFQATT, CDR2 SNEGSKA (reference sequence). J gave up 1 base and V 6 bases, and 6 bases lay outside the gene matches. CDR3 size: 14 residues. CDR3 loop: CSARTGVKNTEAFF. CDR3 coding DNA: TGCAGTGCGCGGACAGGGGTAAAGAACACTGAAGCTTTCTTT.

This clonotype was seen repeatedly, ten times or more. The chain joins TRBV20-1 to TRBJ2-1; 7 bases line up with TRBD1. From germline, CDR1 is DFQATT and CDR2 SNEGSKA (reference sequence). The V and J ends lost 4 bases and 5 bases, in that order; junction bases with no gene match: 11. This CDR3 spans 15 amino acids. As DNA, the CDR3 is TGCAGTGCTAAAAATGGACAGGCAAACGACAATGAGCAGTTCTTC. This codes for CSAKNGQANDNEQFF.

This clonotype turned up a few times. CDR3 nucleotide sequence: TGTGCCAGCAGCTTGGACATCTTCTATGGCTACACCTTC. Residues: CASSLDIFYGYTF. This rearrangement joins TRBV6-2 or TRBV6-3 to TRBJ1-2, with D possibly being TRBD1 (5 bases). The length of the CDR3 is 13 residues. The germline V gene encodes CDR1 MNHEY and CDR2 SVGEGT. Trimming stripped 6 bases from V and 4 bases from J, with 12 bases between.

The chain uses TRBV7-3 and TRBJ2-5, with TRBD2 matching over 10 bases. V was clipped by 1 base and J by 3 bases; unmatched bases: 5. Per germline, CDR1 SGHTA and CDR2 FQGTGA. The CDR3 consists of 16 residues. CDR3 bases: TGTGCCAGCAGCTTAAACCAGCGGGGGGGTAAAGAGACCCAGTACTTC. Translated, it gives CASSLNQRGGKETQYF.

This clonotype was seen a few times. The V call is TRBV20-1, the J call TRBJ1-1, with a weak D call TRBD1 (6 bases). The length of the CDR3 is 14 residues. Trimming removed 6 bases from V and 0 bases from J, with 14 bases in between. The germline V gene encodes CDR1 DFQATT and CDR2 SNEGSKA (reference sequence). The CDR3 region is CSAIAGVLNTEAFF. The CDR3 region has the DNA TGCAGTGCGATAGCAGGGGTTTTGAACACTGAAGCTTTCTTT.

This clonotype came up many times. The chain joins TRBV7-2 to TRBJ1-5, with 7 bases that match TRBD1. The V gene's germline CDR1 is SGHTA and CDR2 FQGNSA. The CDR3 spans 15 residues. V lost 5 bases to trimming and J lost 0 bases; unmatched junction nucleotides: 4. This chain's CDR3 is CASSPQGGSNQPQHF. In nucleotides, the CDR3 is TGTGCCAGCAGCCCGCAGGGGGGTAGCAATCAGCCCCAGCATTTT.